Listed below are T cell receptor beta chains from one sample, sequenced in a study of cytomegalovirus exposure and HLA in healthy donors. Only in-frame clones appear in the TCRdb table, and some are missing; sequencing was by immunoSEQ multiplex PCR. The table records 95,000 to 110,000 clones, roughly 85% of them present only once. The material sequenced was PBMCs. Receptors were obtained from a man in his 60s in good health and CMV-seropositive. The CDR3 runs from the conserved cysteine through the conserved F or W. The D gene is left open where the match is weak.

TRBV5-1 NA CASSPPGGNTEAFF
TRBV6-5 NA CASSYTSSRNTEAFF
TRBV19 NA CASSIILNYGYTF
TRBV4-1 TRBD2 CASSQDPNLAGGQETQYF
TRBV5-1 NA CASSNEGAGELFF
TRBV7-9 TRBD1 CASSLTGVDEQFF
TRBV6-5 NA CASRSDGNYGYTF
TRBV5-4 TRBD2 CASSSRLAAYEQYF
TRBV7-6 NA CASSLAVGAYEQYF
TRBV5-1 NA CASSLVGGNTGELFF
TRBV5-1 NA CASSLWGPITEAFF
TRBV7-9 NA CASSLNPAAYSSYNEQFF
TRBV28 NA CASSLSPGPFGYTF
TRBV6-5 TRBD1 CASSRQGWNTEAFF
TRBV9 NA CASSYRRDPYEQYF
TRBV4-1 NA CASSQESRNDEQFF
TRBV25-1 TRBD2 CASSGAGGGETQYF
TRBV7-2 TRBD1 CASSPGGQGWNYGYTF
TRBV5-1 NA CASSLAPVGVGAGNTIYF
TRBV28 TRBD1 CASSLGTGGHQPQHF
TRBV5-6 NA CASSADGGGTPLHF
TRBV7-9 NA CASSPRTASNSPLHF
TRBV4-2 NA CASSPQGNYGYTF
TRBV7-8 NA CASSFRGYEQYF
TRBV19 NA CASSSQGNKGDTQYF
TRBV7-8 TRBD1 CASNLGTGKRSYNSPLHF
TRBV20-1 NA CSAYRGTQYF
TRBV7-9 NA CASSLALGHYNEQFF
TRBV5-1 NA CASSLDRKPREQYF
TRBV4-3 TRBD1 CASSPTGGLSGANVLTF
TRBV7-2 NA CASSPIRGSNQPQHF
TRBV18 NA CASSSDSDEQYF
TRBV9 TRBD2 CASSVGLRTSGVKDTQYF
TRBV2 NA CASGEPGKTPDGYTF
TRBV14 TRBD1 CASSRPSDRGQETQYF
TRBV7-3 NA CASSFGGHYGYTF
TRBV7-2 TRBD1 CASSRDRGEQYF
TRBV7-8 NA CASSLGRGGAGNQPQHF
TRBV19 NA CATSSGISITTEAFF
TRBV7-6 NA CASSFRQLPNTGELFF
TRBV5-4 NA CASRPTGSTGETQYF
TRBV12-5 NA CASGLENRGGGETQYF
TRBV5-1 TRBD2 CASSLASAGGGTDTQYF
TRBV28 NA CASSLNTGELFF
TRBV9 TRBD2 CASSSRLAGGGSSYNEQFF